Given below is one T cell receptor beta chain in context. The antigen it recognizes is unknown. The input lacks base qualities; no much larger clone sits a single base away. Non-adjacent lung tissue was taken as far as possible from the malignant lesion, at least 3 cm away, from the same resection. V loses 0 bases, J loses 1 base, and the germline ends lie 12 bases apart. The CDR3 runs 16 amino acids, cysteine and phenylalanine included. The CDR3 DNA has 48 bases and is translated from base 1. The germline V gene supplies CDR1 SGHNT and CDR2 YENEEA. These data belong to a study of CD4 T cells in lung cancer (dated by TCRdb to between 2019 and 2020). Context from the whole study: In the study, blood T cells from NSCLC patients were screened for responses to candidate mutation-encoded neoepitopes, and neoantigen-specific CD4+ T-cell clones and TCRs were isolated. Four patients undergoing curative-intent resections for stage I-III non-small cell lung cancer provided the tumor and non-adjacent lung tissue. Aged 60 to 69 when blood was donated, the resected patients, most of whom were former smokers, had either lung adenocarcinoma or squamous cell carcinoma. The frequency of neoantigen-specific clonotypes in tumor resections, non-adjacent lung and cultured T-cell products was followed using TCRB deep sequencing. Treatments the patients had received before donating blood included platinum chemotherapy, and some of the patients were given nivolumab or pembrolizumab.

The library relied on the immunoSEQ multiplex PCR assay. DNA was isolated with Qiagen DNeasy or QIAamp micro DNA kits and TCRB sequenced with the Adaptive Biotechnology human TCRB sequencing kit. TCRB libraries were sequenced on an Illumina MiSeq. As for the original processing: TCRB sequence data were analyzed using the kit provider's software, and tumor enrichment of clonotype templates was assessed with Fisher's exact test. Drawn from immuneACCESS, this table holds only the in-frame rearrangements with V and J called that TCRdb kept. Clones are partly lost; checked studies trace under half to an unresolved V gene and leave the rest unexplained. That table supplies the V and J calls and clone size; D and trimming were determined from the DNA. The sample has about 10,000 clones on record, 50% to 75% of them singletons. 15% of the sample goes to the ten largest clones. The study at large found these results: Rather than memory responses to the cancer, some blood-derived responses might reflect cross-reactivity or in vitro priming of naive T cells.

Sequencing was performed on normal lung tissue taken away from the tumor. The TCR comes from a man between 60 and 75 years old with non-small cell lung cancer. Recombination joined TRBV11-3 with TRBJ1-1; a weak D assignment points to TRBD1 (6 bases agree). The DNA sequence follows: TGTGCCAGCAGCTTAGATCTCAGGGGTGGGAACACTGAAGCTTTCTTT. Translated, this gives CASSLDLRGGNTEAFF.